The 29 T cell receptor beta chains in this list originate from one sample, sequenced in a study of blood T cell repertoires in COVID-19. Clones were read by immunoSEQ multiplex PCR, and TCRdb kept only the in-frame ones, dropping some. The sample has about 210,000 clones; about 83% are singletons. The sample consisted of peripheral blood. All receptors come from a woman in her fifties or sixties with active or convalescent COVID-19.

The rearrangement uses TRBV6-1 and TRBJ1-2; TRBD1 matches at 10 bases. The CDR3 is 15 residues long. Germline trimming cut 3 bases from V and 8 bases from J; bases unmatched to any gene: 9. Germline V gene sequence: CDR1 MNHNS, CDR2 SASEGT. CDR3 sequence: CASSDTRTGGRGYTF. The CDR3 DNA is TGTGCCAGCAGTGACACGAGGACAGGGGGGCGCGGCTACACCTTC.

V gene TRBV11-2 combines with J gene TRBJ2-2; tentative D call: TRBD2 (7 bases). The CDR3 covers 15 residues. Germline CDR1 SGHAT, CDR2 FQNNGV. Trimming pared 0 bases from V and 7 bases from J, leaving 12 bases between. The CDR3 DNA reads as TGTGCCAGCAGCTTAGATTGGGGGGGGCGCGGGGAGCTGTTTTTT. This sequence encodes CASSLDWGGRGELFF.

This clone was observed a handful of times. V gene TRBV3-1 (or the pseudogene TRBV3-2) combines with J gene TRBJ2-3, with 8 bases aligning to TRBD1. CDR3 length: 18 amino acids. Per the germline V gene, CDR1 is LGHDT and CDR2 is YNNKEL (reference sequence). The V and J ends lost 4 bases and 1 base, in that order; junction bases with no gene match: 13. The CDR3 sequence is CASSPPLGRGLGTDTQYF. DNA of the CDR3: TGTGCCAGCAGCCCCCCTTTGGGCAGGGGGCTTGGCACAGATACGCAGTATTTT.

This chain's CDR3 is CASKRAGHQETQYF. CDR3 DNA sequence: TGTGCCAGTAAGAGGGCAGGACACCAAGAGACCCAGTACTTC. The V call is TRBV19, the J call TRBJ2-5; weak D call: TRBD2 (5 bases). Per germline, CDR1 LNHDA and CDR2 SQIVND (reference sequence). This CDR3 spans 14 amino acids. V was pared by 7 bases and J by 0 bases, with 12 bases between.

The gene calls are TRBV5-4 and TRBJ1-5, with TRBD1 as a possible D gene (5 bases). The CDR3 has 15 residues. V was trimmed by 1 base and J by 1 base, leaving 9 bases between them. Looked up from germline, CDR1 is SGHNT and CDR2 is YYREEE (reference sequence). The CDR3 sequence: CASSLSGESNQPQHF. DNA of the CDR3: TGTGCCAGCAGCTTGTCGGGGGAGAGCAATCAGCCCCAGCATTTT.

The chain is built from TRBV28 and TRBJ2-1; D might be TRBD2 (7 bases). Germline V CDR1 and CDR2: MDHEN, SYDVKM. The V end was cut by 6 bases, the J end by 9 bases, with 30 bases between. CDR3 length equals 18 residues. Here the CDR3 reads CASSRPPWISRGASEQFF. CDR3 nucleotide sequence: TGTGCCAGCAGCCGGCCCCCGTGGATCTCCCGGGGGGCGAGTGAGCAGTTCTTC.

The V and J genes are TRBV24-1 and TRBJ2-1; TRBD2 matches at 11 bases. The CDR3 loop spans 16 amino acids. With V trimmed by 3 bases and J by 5 bases, 5 bases remained unmatched. In germline, CDR1 is KGHDR, CDR2 SFDVKD. CDR3 sequence (DNA): TGTGCCACCAGTGATCAGACTAGCGGGATTAACAATGAGCAGTTCTTC. Amino acids: CATSDQTSGINNEQFF.

This clone came up a few times. The chain carries TRBV5-1 and TRBJ2-7; 9 nucleotides align to TRBD1. Losses at the gene ends were 0 bases for V and 6 bases for J; bases not matched to a gene: 1. In germline, CDR1 is SGHRS, CDR2 YFSETQ. This CDR3 region has 13 residues. Here the CDR3 reads CASSLATGGEQYV. For the CDR3, the DNA is TGCGCCAGCAGCTTGGCGACAGGGGGCGAGCAGTACGTC.

The chain couples TRBV12-3 or TRBV12-4 to TRBJ2-2; the match to TRBD1 covers 7 bases. The V segment lost 5 bases and the J segment 6 bases; nucleotides outside the gene matches: 3. The CDR3 extends over 13 amino acids. The chain's CDR3 is CASSPDRAGELFF. In DNA form, the CDR3 reads TGTGCCAGCAGTCCAGACAGGGCCGGGGAGCTGTTTTTT.

This clone came up once. The chain has TRBV9 and TRBJ2-5; D unresolved. The germline V gene has CDR1 SGDLS and CDR2 YYNGEE. V lost 0 bases and J 7 bases, leaving 7 bases between the germline ends. The CDR3 extends over 12 amino acids. CDR3 loop: CASSVGAGTQYF. In DNA form, the CDR3 reads TGTGCCAGCAGCGTAGGGGCCGGGACCCAGTACTTC.

The chain links TRBV11-2 to TRBJ2-7, with 15 bases aligning to TRBD2. Trimming took 1 base from V and 4 from J; bases not matched to a gene: 2. The germline CDR1 and CDR2 sequences are SGHAT and FQNNGV. The CDR3 sequence is 16 residues long. CDR3 sequence reads: CASSLVGTSGGYEQYV. For the CDR3, the DNA is TGTGCCAGCAGCTTAGTCGGGACTAGCGGGGGGTACGAGCAGTACGTC.

Here the CDR3 DNA reads TGTGCCAGCAGCTTATTGAACGGGGGTAAATACGAGCAGTACGTC. This gives the protein CASSLLNGGKYEQYV. The V call is TRBV11-2, the J call TRBJ2-7, with TRBD2 as a possible D gene (6 bases). CDR3 size: 15 residues. Trimming removed 2 bases from V and 4 bases from J, with 15 bases in between. Looked up from germline, CDR1 is SGHAT and CDR2 is FQNNGV.

This clone was seen a few times. This chain connects TRBV29-1 to TRBJ1-2, with 7 nucleotides matching TRBD1. V shed 1 base and J 2 bases; nucleotides not matched to a gene: 4. The germline V gene has CDR1 SQVTM and CDR2 ANQGSEA. The CDR3 totals 14 residues. The CDR3 nucleotides read TGCAGCGTTGAAGGGAGGGGGCAGAACTATGGCTACACCTTC. It specifies CSVEGRGQNYGYTF.

For this clone: The sample holds other DNA sequences that translate to the same CDR3. The chain carries TRBV18 and TRBJ1-1; D is ambiguous. From germline, CDR1 is KGHSH and CDR2 LQKENI. The V gene lost 3 bases and the J gene lost 1 base, with 6 bases spanning the gap. The CDR3 totals 13 residues. Here the CDR3 DNA reads TGTGCCAGCTCACCGAACGGGAACACTGAAGCTTTCTTT. Its protein is CASSPNGNTEAFF. The full variable domain, completed using reference TRBV18 and TRBJ1-1, is NAGVMQNPRHLVRRRGQEARLRCSPMKGHSHVYWYRQLPEEGLKFMVYLQKENIIDESGMPKERFSAEFPKEGPSILRIQQVVRGDSAAYFCASSPNGNTEAFFGQGTRLTVV.

This sequence joins TRBV4-1 and TRBJ2-1, with TRBD2 as a possible D gene (6 bases). V was pared by 4 bases and J by 0 bases, with 10 bases between. This CDR3 spans 15 amino acids. The V gene's germline CDR1 is MGHRA and CDR2 YSYEKL. This chain's CDR3 is CASSRRAGSYNEQFF. The CDR3 DNA reads as TGCGCCAGCAGCCGGAGGGCGGGCTCCTACAATGAGCAGTTCTTC.

The gene calls are TRBV6-6 and TRBJ1-2; maybe TRBD1 (6 bases). CDR3 length: 14 residues. Germline values: CDR1 MNHNY, CDR2 SVGAGI (reference sequence). Trimming removed 5 bases at V and 4 bases at J, with 14 bases between. CDR3 protein: CASSPPGQPYGYTF. The CDR3 DNA sequence: TGTGCCAGCAGTCCCCCGGGACAACCCTATGGCTACACCTTC.

The chain recombines TRBV5-1 with TRBJ1-5, with D maybe TRBD1 (5 bases). Germline loops: CDR1 SGHRS, CDR2 YFSETQ. V lost 0 bases and J lost 4, with 11 bases in between. CDR3 length equals 15 residues. CDR3 region: CASSLGAGGNQPQHF. As DNA, the CDR3 is TGCGCCAGCAGCTTGGGTGCGGGGGGGAATCAGCCCCAGCATTTT.

This chain links TRBV29-1 with TRBJ1-2, with D perhaps TRBD1 (5 bases). Trimming took off 7 bases at V and 0 bases at J, with 12 bases between the two ends. Per germline, CDR1 SQVTM and CDR2 ANQGSEA. This CDR3 has 13 amino acids. The CDR3 loop reads CSASDRTNYGYTF. The DNA of the CDR3 is TGCAGCGCCAGCGACAGAACTAACTATGGCTACACCTTC.

The gene calls are TRBV12-3 or TRBV12-4 and TRBJ2-1; the D gene is possibly TRBD2 (5 bases). The V and J ends lost 1 base and 10 bases respectively, with 5 bases between them. CDR3 size: 11 residues. The CDR3 protein is CASSLGREQFF. For the CDR3, the DNA is TGTGCCAGCAGTTTAGGGAGGGAGCAGTTCTTC.

J is TRBJ2-1 and V is TRBV27, with 8 bases that match TRBD2. Germline-derived CDR1 and CDR2 are MNHEY and SMNVEV (reference sequence). J was trimmed by 8 bases and V by 6 bases; bases with no gene match: 15. The CDR3 is 16 residues long. For the CDR3, the DNA is TGTGCCAGCAGACGAATCGGGGGGGGGCCTTTCGATGAGCAGTTCTTC. This translates into CASRRIGGGPFDEQFF.

The chain couples TRBV5-1 to TRBJ2-1; D not resolved. Germline V CDR1 and CDR2: SGHRS, YFSETQ. This CDR3 has 15 residues. Trimming took 0 bases from V and 5 from J, leaving 12 bases between them. The CDR3 DNA is TGCGCCAGCAGCTTGGAAGACTTACCAAACAATGAGCAGTTCTTC. It codes for CASSLEDLPNNEQFF.

This rearrangement joins TRBV10-2 to TRBJ2-1; D perhaps matches TRBD2 (6 bases). The CDR3 extends over 13 amino acids. Trimming cost V 6 bases and J 8 bases, with 14 bases left between them. Germline CDR1 is WSHSY and CDR2 is SAAADI. The CDR3 DNA sequence: TGCGCCAGCAGACTGGGAGGCCCCGATGAGCAGTTCTTC. Translated: CASRLGGPDEQFF.

J is TRBJ2-1 and V is TRBV10-1; 9 nucleotides agree with TRBD1. The germline CDR1 and CDR2 sequences are WNHNN and SYGVQD (reference sequence). With V trimmed by 3 bases and J by 3 bases, 3 bases remained unmatched. The CDR3 runs to 15 residues. The CDR3 region is CASSDPGQGYNEQFF. CDR3 nucleotides: TGCGCCAGCAGTGATCCGGGACAGGGCTACAATGAGCAGTTCTTC.

As concerns this clone: Different DNA sequences within this sample yield the same CDR3. The chain uses TRBV5-1 and TRBJ1-4, with 9 nucleotides matching TRBD1. Trimming took 4 bases from V and 7 from J; bases not matched to a gene: 5. CDR3 size: 14 residues. Germline CDR1 SGHRS, CDR2 YFSETQ. The CDR3 sequence is CASSLGQGSEKLFF. CDR3 in DNA: TGCGCCAGCAGCCTGGGACAGGGAAGTGAAAAACTGTTTTTT.

The V gene is TRBV28, the J gene TRBJ1-2; the D is unclear. Trimming removed 6 bases from V and 4 bases from J, with 18 bases in between. CDR1 is MDHEN and CDR2 is SYDVKM in the germline V gene. This CDR3 has 15 amino acids. The CDR3 sequence is CASSPGERTFYGYTF. As DNA, the CDR3 is TGTGCCAGCAGCCCCGGGGAAAGAACCTTCTATGGCTACACCTTC.

The rearrangement links TRBV28 to TRBJ2-7, with 12 nucleotides matching TRBD1. V trimming: 2 bases; J trimming: 2 bases; junction bases outside the gene matches: 4. The germline V gene encodes CDR1 MDHEN and CDR2 SYDVKM. The CDR3 totals 16 residues. The CDR3 coding sequence is TGTGCCAGCAGTTTACCCGGGACAGGGGGCACCTACGAGCAGTACTTC. Its protein is CASSLPGTGGTYEQYF.

The CDR3: CASGGTGEYNEQFF. Written as DNA, the CDR3 is TGTGCCAGCGGGGGGACAGGGGAGTACAATGAGCAGTTCTTC. This chain uses TRBV6-5 with TRBJ2-1; 10 nucleotides align to TRBD1. The CDR3 spans 14 residues. CDR1 MNHEY and CDR2 SVGAGI come from the germline V gene. After removal of 8 bases from V and 4 bases from J, the junction contained 5 bases not matched to a gene.

This clone was seen more than once but under ten times. The CDR3 reads CASSQDWTAGNTIYF. CDR3 nucleotides: TGTGCCAGCAGCCAAGACTGGACAGCCGGAAACACCATATATTTT. The chain links TRBV7-2 to TRBJ1-3; perhaps TRBD1 as D (6 bases). This CDR3 is built from 15 residues. Germline V lookup: CDR1 SGHTA, CDR2 FQGNSA. The germline V and J ends were trimmed by 5 bases and 4 bases, with 15 bases remaining between them.

The V gene is TRBV5-6, the J gene TRBJ1-3, with a possible D match to TRBD1 (6 bases). V lost 3 bases and J lost 0, with 13 bases in between. The CDR3 is 16 amino acids. Germline V gene data show CDR1 as SGHDT and CDR2 as YYEEEE. The CDR3 DNA sequence: TGTGCCAGCAGCTATCGTGACAGGTTCTCTGGAAACACCATATATTTT. It codes for CASSYRDRFSGNTIYF.